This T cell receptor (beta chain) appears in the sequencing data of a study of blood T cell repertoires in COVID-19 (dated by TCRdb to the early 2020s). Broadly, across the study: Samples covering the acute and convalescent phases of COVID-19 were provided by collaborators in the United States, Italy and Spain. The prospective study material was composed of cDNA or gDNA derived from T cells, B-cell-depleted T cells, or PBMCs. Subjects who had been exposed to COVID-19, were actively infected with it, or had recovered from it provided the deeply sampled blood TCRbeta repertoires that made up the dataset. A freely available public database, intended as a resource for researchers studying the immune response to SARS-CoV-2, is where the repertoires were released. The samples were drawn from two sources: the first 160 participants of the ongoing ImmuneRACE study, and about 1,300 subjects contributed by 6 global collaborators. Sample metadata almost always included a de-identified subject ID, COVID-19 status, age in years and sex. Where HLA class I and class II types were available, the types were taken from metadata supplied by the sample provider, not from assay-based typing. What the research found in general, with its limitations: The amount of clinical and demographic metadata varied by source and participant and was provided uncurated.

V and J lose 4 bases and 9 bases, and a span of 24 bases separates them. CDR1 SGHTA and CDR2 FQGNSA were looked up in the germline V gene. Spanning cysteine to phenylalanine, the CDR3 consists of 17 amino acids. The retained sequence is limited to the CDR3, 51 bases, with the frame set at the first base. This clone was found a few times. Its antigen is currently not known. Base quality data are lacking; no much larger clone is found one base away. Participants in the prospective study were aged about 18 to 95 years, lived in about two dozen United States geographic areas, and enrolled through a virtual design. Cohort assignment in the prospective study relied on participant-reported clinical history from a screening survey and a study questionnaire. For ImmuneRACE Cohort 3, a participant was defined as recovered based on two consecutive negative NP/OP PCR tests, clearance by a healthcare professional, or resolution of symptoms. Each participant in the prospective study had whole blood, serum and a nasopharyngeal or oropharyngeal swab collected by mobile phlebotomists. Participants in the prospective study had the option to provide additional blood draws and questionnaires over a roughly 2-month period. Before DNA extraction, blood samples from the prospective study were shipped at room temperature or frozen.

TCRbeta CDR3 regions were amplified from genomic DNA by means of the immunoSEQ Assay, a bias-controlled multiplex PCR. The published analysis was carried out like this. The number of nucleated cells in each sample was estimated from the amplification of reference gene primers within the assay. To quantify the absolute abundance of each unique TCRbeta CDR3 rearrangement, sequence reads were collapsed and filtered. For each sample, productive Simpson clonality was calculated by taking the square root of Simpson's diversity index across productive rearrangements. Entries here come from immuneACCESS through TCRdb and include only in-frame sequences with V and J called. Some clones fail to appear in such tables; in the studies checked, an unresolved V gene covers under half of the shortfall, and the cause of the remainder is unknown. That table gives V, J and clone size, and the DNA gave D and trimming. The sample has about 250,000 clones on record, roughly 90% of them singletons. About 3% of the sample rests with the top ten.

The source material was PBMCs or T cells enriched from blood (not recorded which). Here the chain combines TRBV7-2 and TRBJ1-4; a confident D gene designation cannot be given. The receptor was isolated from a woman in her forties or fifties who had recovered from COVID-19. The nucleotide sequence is TGTGCCAGCAGCTCTACCTACCGGGCGCTAGGAGGACAAAAACTGTTTTTT. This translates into CASSSTYRALGGQKLFF.